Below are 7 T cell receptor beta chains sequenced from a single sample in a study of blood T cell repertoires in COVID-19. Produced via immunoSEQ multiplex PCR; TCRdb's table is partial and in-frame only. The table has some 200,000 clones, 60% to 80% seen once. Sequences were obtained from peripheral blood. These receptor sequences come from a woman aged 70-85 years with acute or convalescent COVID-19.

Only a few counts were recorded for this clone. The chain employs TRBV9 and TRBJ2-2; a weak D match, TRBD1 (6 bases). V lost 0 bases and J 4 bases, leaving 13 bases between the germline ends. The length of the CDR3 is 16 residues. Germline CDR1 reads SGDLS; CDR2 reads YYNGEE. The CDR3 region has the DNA TGTGCCAGCAGCGTAGCCACAGGGATGCGCACCGGGGAGCTGTTTTTT. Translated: CASSVATGMRTGELFF.

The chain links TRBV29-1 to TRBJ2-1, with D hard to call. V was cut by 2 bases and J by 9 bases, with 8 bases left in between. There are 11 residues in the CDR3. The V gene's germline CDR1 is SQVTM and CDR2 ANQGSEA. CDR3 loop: CSVEFLSEQFF. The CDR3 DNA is TGCAGCGTTGAATTTCTTAGTGAGCAGTTCTTC.

The CDR3 protein is CASSSDRGKETQYF. The CDR3 coding sequence is TGTGCCAGCAGCTCGGACAGGGGTAAAGAGACCCAGTACTTC. The rearrangement joins TRBV11-3 to TRBJ2-5, with 9 bases identical to TRBD1. In germline, CDR1 is SGHNT, CDR2 YENEEA. The CDR3 covers 14 residues. The V and J ends lost 4 bases and 3 bases, in that order; junction bases with no gene match: 3. Using reference TRBV11-3 and TRBJ2-5 for the parts outside the CDR3, the full variable domain is EAGVVQSPRYKIIEKKQPVAFWCNPISGHNTLYWYLQNLGQGPELLIRYENEEAVDDSQLPKDRFSAERLKGVDSTLKIQPAELGDSAVYLCASSSDRGKETQYFGPGTRLLVL.

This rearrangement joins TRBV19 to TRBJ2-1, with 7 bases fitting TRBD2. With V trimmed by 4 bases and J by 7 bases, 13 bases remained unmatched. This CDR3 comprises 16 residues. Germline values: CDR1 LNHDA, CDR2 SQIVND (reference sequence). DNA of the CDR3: TGTGCCAGTAGTAAAGTTAGTGGGAGGGCCGAAAATGAGCAGTTCTTC. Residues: CASSKVSGRAENEQFF.

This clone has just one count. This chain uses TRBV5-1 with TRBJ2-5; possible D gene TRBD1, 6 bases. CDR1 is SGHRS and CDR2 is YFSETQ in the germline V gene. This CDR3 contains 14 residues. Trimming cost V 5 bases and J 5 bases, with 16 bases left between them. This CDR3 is CASRDPRGTETQYF. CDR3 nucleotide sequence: TGCGCCAGCAGAGACCCCAGGGGTACGGAGACCCAGTACTTC. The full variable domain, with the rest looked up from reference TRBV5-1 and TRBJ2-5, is KAGVTQTPRYLIKTRGQQVTLSCSPISGHRSVSWYQQTPGQGLQFLFEYFSETQRNKGNFPGRFSGRQFSNSRSEMNVSTLELGDSALYLCASRDPRGTETQYFGPGTRLLVL.

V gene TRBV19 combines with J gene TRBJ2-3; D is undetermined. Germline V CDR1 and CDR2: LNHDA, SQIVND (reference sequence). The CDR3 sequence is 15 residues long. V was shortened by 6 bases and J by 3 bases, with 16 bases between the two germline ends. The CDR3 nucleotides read TGTGCCAGTAGCCCGAGGTCCTCGACGACAGATACGCAGTATTTT. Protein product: CASSPRSSTTDTQYF.

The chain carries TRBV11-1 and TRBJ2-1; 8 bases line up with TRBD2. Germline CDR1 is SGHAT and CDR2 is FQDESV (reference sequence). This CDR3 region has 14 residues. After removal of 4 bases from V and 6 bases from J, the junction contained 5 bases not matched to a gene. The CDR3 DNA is TGTGCCAGCAGCTCTTGGACTAGCAGCAATGAGCAGTTCTTC. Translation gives CASSSWTSSNEQFF.